Shown below are 6 T cell receptor beta chains from a single sample sequenced in a study of blood T cell repertoires in COVID-19. This table comes from immunoSEQ multiplex PCR, and its TCRdb copy is limited to in-frame clones, with some not included. The sample includes under 200,000 clones, 65% to 85% seen only once; the top ten take about 5.8%. The sequencing sample was made of PBMCs or T cells enriched from blood (not recorded which). The receptor source for this set is a woman aged 40 to 50 with acute COVID-19.

With regard to this clone: The junction does not match germline at one end; this may be a read error. The V call is TRBV7-7, the J call TRBJ2-1, with 8 nucleotides matching TRBD1. The germline V gene has CDR1 SSHAT and CDR2 FNYEAQ (reference sequence). CDR3 length: 16 amino acids. CDR3 coding DNA: TGTGCTAGCAGCCCGAAGACAGGGGAAAATTACAATGAGCAGTTCTTC. This sequence encodes CASSPKTGENYNEQFF.

The rearrangement joins TRBV7-2 to TRBJ2-7; D perhaps matches TRBD2 (6 bases). The CDR3 is 14 residues long. Trimming shortened V by 0 bases and J by 4 bases, and 10 bases separated the two germline ends. The germline V gene encodes CDR1 SGHTA and CDR2 FQGNSA. The CDR3 loop is CASSLAGLRYEQYF. As DNA, the CDR3 is TGTGCCAGCAGCTTAGCGGGACTCCGATACGAGCAGTACTTC.

In its sample, this clone was seen a few times. This chain uses TRBV5-1 with TRBJ1-1; 8 positions agree with TRBD1. This CDR3 comprises 14 residues. Trimming cost V 4 bases and J 7 bases; bases outside gene matches: 9. CDR1 is SGHRS and CDR2 is YFSETQ in the germline V gene. CDR3 nucleotide sequence: TGCGCCAGCAGCGGCCGCGGACAGGGACTTGAAGCTTTCTTT. Its translation is CASSGRGQGLEAFF.

In nucleotides, the CDR3 is TGTGCCAGCAGCTACCGGGACAGACGTGAAGCTTTCTTT. The encoded protein is CASSYRDRREAFF. The chain is built from TRBV7-8 and TRBJ1-1; 7 bases agree with TRBD1. The CDR3 covers 13 residues. Unmatched junction bases numbered 6, after V lost 4 bases and J lost 7 bases. The germline gives CDR1 SGHVS, CDR2 FQNEAQ.

The rearrangement links TRBV4-1 to TRBJ2-3; 8 bases are shared with TRBD2. This CDR3 has 15 amino acids. Germline CDR1 and CDR2: MGHRA and YSYEKL. The J segment lost 2 bases and the V segment lost 2 bases, leaving 3 bases of the junction unmatched. This CDR3 is CASSQQRGLTDTQYF. CDR3 bases: TGCGCCAGCAGCCAACAGCGGGGGCTCACAGATACGCAGTATTTT.

The J gene is TRBJ1-2, the V gene TRBV3-1 (or the pseudogene TRBV3-2); D remains unclear. With 4 bases removed from V and 4 bases from J, the gap between germline ends came to 16 bases. This CDR3 region has 15 residues. The germline V gene has CDR1 LGHDT and CDR2 YNNKEL (reference sequence). The CDR3 nucleotides are TGTGCCAGCAGCCCTAACGCGTTGGCGGCCTATGGCTACACCTTC. This gives the protein CASSPNALAAYGYTF.